This record concerns one T cell receptor (beta chain) sequence. Its cognate antigen is unknown. The PCR employed 60 Vbeta primers together with 13 Jbeta primers. Data came from immunoSEQ multiplex PCR; TCRdb stores just in-frame clones and leaves some out. The sample yields fewer than 200,000 clones, approximately 82% seen once. While unrecorded immune exposures were likely, the donors were nominally healthy when sampled. This record belongs to a study of cytomegalovirus exposure and HLA in healthy donors. Findings and caveats of the study: Some V segments could not be told apart, so they were left out, TRBV6-2 and TRBV6-3 among them. A later analysis linked a missense DCLRE1C variant to TCR beta V- and J-gene trimming.

Germline CDR1 and CDR2: MDHEN and SYDVKM. The V and J ends lost 10 bases and 6 bases respectively, with 16 bases between them. This CDR3 contains 14 residues. The sample comprised PBMCs. V and J are TRBV28 and TRBJ1-6; a possible D gene is TRBD1 (6 bases). This clonotype was obtained from a male donor in good health and CMV-seronegative. The CDR3 nucleotides are TGTGCCACTGGGACACCTATTCTTAATTCACCCCTCCACTTT. Translation gives CATGTPILNSPLHF.